This T cell receptor (beta chain) was observed in a study of read filtering for tumor transcriptome and immune sequencing. Molecular barcoded adaptors covering alpha/delta and beta/gamma chains were used on approximately 400 ng RNA. From the reads, TCRdb called clonotypes with MiXCR, one entry per CDR3 protein. The sample holds nearly 60,000 distinct CDR3 sequences, roughly 12% seen once. In this sample, this clonotype turned up many times. Between the trimmed V and J ends, which lost 7 bases and 7 bases, there was a span of 13 bases. The CDR3 is 12 amino acids. The sequence was collected from a donor at least 40 years old with multiple myeloma. Sample: a population of CD138-negative cells sorted from bone marrow. The chain recombines TRBV12-3 or TRBV12-4 with TRBJ1-1; D unclear. The CDR3 region is CASNREGFEAFF. The CDR3 DNA is TGTGCCAGCAACCGAGAAGGTTTTGAAGCTTTCTTT.